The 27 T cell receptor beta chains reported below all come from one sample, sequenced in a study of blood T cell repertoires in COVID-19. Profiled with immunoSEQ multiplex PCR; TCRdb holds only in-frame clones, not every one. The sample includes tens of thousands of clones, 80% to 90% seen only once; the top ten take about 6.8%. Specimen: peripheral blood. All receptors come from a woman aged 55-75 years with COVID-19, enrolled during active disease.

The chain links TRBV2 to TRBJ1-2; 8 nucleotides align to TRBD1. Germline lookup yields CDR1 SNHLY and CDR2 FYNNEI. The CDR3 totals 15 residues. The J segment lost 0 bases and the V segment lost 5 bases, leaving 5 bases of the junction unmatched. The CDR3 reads CASSRETGANYGYTF. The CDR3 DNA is TGTGCCAGCAGTCGAGAGACAGGGGCTAACTATGGCTACACCTTC.

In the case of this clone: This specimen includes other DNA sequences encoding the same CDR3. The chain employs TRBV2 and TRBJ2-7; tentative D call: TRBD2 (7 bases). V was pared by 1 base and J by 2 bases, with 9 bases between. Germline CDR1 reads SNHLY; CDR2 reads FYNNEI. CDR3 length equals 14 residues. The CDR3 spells CASSEGRGPYEQYF. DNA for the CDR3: TGTGCCAGCAGTGAAGGGCGGGGGCCCTACGAGCAGTACTTC.

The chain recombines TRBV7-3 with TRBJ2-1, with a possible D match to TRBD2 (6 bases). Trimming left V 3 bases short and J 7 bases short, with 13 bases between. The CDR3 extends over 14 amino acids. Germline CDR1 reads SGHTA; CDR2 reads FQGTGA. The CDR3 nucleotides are TGTGCCAGCAGCTTGGTGGGAGGTTGGAATGAGCAGTTCTTC. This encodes CASSLVGGWNEQFF.

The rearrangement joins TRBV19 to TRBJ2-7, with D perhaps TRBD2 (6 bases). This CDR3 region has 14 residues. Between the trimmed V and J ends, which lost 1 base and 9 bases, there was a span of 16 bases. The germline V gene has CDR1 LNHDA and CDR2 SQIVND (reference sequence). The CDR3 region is CASSIAAGQGGQYF. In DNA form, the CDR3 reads TGTGCCAGTAGTATAGCGGCAGGGCAGGGAGGGCAGTACTTC.

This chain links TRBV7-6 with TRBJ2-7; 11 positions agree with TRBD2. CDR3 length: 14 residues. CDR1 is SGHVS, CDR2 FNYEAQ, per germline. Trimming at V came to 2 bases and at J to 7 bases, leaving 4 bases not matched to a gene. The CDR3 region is CASSLLAGGAEQYF. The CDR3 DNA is TGTGCCAGCAGCTTATTAGCGGGAGGGGCTGAGCAGTACTTC.

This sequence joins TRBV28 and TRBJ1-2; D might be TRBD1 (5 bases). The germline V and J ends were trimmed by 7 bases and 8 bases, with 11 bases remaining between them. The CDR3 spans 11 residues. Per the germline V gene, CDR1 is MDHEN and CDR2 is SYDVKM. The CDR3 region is CASIDRSGYTF. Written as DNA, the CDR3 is TGTGCCAGCATTGACAGAAGCGGCTACACCTTC.

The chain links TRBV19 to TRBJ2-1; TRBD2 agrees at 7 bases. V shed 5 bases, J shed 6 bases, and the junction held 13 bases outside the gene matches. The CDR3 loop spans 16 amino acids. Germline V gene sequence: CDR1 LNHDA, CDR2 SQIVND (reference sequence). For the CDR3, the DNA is TGTGCCAGTAGTTTAGGTCGGGCGGGAGCGACCAATGAGCAGTTCTTC. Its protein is CASSLGRAGATNEQFF.

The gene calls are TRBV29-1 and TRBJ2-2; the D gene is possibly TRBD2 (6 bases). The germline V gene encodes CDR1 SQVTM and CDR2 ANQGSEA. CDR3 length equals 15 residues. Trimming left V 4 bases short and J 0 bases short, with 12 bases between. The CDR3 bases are TGCAGCGTTGTGAGTGGGAGGACGAACACCGGGGAGCTGTTTTTT. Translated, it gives CSVVSGRTNTGELFF.

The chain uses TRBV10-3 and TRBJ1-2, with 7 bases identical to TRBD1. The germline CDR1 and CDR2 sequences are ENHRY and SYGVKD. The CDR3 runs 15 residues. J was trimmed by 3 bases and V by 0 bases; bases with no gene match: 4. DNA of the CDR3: TGTGCCATCAGTGAGTCGATACAGGGGTACTATGGCTACACCTTC. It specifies CAISESIQGYYGYTF.

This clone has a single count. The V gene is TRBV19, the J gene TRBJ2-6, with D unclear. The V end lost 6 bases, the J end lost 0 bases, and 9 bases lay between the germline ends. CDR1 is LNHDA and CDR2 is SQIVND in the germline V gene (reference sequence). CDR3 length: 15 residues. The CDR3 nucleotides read TGTGCCAGTAGCACACAGAGCTCTGGGGCCAACGTCCTGACTTTC. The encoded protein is CASSTQSSGANVLTF. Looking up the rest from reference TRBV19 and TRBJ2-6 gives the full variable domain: DGGITQSPKYLFRKEGQNVTLSCEQNLNHDAMYWYRQDPGQGLRLIYYSQIVNDFQKGDIAEGYSVSREKKESFPLTVTSAQKNPTAFYLCASSTQSSGANVLTFGAGSRLTVL.

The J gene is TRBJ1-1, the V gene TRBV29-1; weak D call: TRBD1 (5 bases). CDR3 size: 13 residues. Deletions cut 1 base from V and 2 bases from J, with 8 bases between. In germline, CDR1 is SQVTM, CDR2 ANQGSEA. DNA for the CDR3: TGCAGCGTTGAAGGCGGACACAACACTGAAGCTTTCTTT. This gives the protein CSVEGGHNTEAFF.

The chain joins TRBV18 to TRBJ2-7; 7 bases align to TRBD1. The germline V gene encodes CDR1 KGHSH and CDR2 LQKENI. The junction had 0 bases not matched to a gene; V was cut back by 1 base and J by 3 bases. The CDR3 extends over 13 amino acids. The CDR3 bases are TGTGCCAGCTCACCACGGGACAGCTACGAGCAGTACTTC. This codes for CASSPRDSYEQYF.

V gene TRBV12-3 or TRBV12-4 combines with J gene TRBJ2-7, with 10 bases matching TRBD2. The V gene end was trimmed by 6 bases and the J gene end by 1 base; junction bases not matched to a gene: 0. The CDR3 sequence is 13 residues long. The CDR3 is CASRLAGSYEQYF. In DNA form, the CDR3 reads TGTGCCAGCAGACTAGCGGGGTCCTACGAGCAGTACTTC.

CDR3 bases: TGTGCCAGTAGTATACGACTAGCGCCGGGTGAGCAGTTCTTC. Translation: CASSIRLAPGEQFF. The V call is TRBV19, the J call TRBJ2-1, with 8 bases that match TRBD2. V shed 2 bases, J shed 9 bases, and the junction held 6 bases outside the gene matches. This CDR3 has 14 amino acids. The V gene's germline CDR1 is LNHDA and CDR2 SQIVND (reference sequence).

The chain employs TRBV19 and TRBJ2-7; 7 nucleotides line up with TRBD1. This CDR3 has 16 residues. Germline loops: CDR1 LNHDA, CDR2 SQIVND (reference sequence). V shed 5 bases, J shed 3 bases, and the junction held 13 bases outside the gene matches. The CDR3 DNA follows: TGTGCCAGTAGTCCCCCACAGGGACAGAGAGGCTACGAGCAGTACTTC. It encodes CASSPPQGQRGYEQYF. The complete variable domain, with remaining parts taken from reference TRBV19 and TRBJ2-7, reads DGGITQSPKYLFRKEGQNVTLSCEQNLNHDAMYWYRQDPGQGLRLIYYSQIVNDFQKGDIAEGYSVSREKKESFPLTVTSAQKNPTAFYLCASSPPQGQRGYEQYFGPGTRLTVT.

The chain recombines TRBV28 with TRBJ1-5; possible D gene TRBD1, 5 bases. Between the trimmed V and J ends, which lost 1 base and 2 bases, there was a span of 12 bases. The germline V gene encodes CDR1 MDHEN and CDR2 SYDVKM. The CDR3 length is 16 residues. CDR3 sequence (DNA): TGTGCCAGCAGTTTATATTCAGGGAGGCGCAATCAGCCCCAGCATTTT. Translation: CASSLYSGRRNQPQHF. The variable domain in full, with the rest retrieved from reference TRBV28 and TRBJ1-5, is DVKVTQSSRYLVKRTGEKVFLECVQDMDHENMFWYRQDPGLGLRLIYFSYDVKMKEKGDIPEGYSVSREKKERFSLILESASTNQTSMYLCASSLYSGRRNQPQHFGDGTRLSIL.

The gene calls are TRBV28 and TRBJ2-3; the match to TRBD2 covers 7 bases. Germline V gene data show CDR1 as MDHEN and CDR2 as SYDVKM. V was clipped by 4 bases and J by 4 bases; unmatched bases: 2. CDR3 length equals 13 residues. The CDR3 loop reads CASSWEGPDTQYF. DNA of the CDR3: TGTGCCAGCAGTTGGGAGGGCCCAGATACGCAGTATTTT.

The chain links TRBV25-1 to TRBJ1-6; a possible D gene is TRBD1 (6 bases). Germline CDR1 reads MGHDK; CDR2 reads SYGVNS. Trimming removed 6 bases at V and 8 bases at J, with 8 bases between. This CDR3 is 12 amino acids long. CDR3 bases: TGTGCCAGCAGGCAGGGGCATTCACCCCTCCACTTT. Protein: CASRQGHSPLHF.

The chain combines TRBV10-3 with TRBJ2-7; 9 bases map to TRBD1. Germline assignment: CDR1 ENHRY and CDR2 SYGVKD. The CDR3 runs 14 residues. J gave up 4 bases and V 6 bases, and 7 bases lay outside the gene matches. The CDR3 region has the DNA TGTGCCATCAGCGCCGGGACAGGGAGTTACGAGCAGTACTTC. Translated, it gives CAISAGTGSYEQYF.

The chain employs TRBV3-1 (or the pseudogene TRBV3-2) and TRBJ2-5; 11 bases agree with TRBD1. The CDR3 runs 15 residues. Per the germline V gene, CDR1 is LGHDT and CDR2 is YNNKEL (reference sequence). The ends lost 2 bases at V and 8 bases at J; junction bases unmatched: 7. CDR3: CASSQWTGGAGTQYF. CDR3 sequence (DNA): TGTGCCAGCAGCCAATGGACAGGGGGCGCGGGAACCCAGTACTTC.

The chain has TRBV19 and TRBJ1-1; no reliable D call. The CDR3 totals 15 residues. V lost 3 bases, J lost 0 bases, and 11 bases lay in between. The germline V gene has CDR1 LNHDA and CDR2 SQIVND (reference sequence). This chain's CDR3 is CASSIRQVLNTEAFF. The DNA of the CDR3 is TGTGCCAGTAGTATCAGGCAGGTACTGAACACTGAAGCTTTCTTT.

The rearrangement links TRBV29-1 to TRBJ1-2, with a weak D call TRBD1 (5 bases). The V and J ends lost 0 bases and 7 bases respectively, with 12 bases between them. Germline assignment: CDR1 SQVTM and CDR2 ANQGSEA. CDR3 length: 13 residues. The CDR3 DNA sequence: TGCAGCGTTGAAGATCTGGGGGGAGGTGGCTACACCTTC. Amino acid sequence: CSVEDLGGGGYTF. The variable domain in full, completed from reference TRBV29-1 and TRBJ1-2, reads SAVISQKPSRDICQRGTSLTIQCQVDSQVTMMFWYRQQPGQSLTLIATANQGSEATYESGFVIDKFPISRPNLTFSTLTVSNMSPEDSSIYLCSVEDLGGGGYTFGSGTRLTVV.

CDR3 nucleotides: TGTGCCAGCCGACAGGGGGACAATCAGCCCCAGCATTTT. This translates into CASRQGDNQPQHF. The gene calls are TRBV12-3 or TRBV12-4 and TRBJ1-5; 9 bases map to TRBD1. The V and J ends lost 8 bases and 3 bases, in that order; junction bases with no gene match: 2. The CDR3 has 13 amino acids.

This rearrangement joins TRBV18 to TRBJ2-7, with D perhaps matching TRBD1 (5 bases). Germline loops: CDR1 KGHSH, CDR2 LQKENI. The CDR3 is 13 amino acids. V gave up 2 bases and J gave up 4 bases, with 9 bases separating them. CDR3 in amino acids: CASSPRQGYEQYF. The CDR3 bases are TGTGCCAGCTCACCAAGGCAGGGTTACGAGCAGTACTTC.

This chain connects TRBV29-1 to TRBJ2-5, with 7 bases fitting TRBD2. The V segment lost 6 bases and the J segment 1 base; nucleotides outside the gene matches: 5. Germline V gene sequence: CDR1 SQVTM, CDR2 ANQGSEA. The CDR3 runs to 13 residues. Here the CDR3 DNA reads TGCAGCGTCCCTAGCGGCAGCCAAGAGACCCAGTACTTC. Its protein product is CSVPSGSQETQYF.

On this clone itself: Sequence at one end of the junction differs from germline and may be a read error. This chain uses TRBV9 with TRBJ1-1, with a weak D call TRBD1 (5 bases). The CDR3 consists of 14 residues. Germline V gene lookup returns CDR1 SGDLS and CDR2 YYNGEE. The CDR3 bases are TGTGCCAGCAGCCCATCTACCGGACAACCACGGTCCGATTTT. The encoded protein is CASSPSTGQPRSDF.

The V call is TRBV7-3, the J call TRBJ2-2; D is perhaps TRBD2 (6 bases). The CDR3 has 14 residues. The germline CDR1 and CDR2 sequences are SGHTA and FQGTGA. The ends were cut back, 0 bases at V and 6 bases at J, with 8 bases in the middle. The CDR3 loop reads CASSLTGEAGELFF. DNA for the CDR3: TGTGCCAGCAGCTTAACGGGGGAGGCCGGGGAGCTGTTTTTT.